A selection of T cell receptor beta chains follows, all from one sample in a study of T cell clones after liver transplantation. Method: immunoSEQ multiplex PCR; TCRdb's copy keeps in-frame clones and lacks some. The sample includes tens of thousands of clones, 60% to 75% of them seen just once. The sequencing used CD4+ T cells from blood, collected at the 22-month timepoint. The source of these receptors is a human patient who received a liver transplant. Some of these T cells may belong to the graft donor. The CDR3 runs from the conserved cysteine through the conserved F or W. Each record gives: CDR3 DNA, CDR3 protein, clone size, J gene, D gene, V gene. The D gene is left open where the match is weak. Clone size is stated in some rows and not others, as once, few, many or a class when expanded.

cdr3_nt: TGTGCCAGCTCACCCCGGACTAGCGGGGGGGCACATGAGCAGTTCTTC
cdr3_aa: CASSPRTSGGAHEQFF
clone_size: -
j_call: TRBJ2-1
d_call: TRBD2
v_call: TRBV18

cdr3_nt: TGTGCCAGCAGCTTGGCGGGACCCTTTAGCAATCAGCCCCAGCATTTT
cdr3_aa: CASSLAGPFSNQPQHF
clone_size: -
j_call: TRBJ1-5
d_call: -
v_call: TRBV5-5

cdr3_nt: TGTGCCAGCAGAACCCTTCCGGGACTCAGAATTTCTGGAAACACCATATATTTT
cdr3_aa: CASRTLPGLRISGNTIYF
clone_size: -
j_call: TRBJ1-3
d_call: -
v_call: TRBV7-9

cdr3_nt: TGCACCGGGGCAGTCGACTATGGCTACACCTTC
cdr3_aa: CTGAVDYGYTF
clone_size: -
j_call: TRBJ1-2
d_call: -
v_call: TRBV20-1

cdr3_nt: TGCGCCAGCAGCGAGCAGCGGGGGGGCTTGTGGCACACCGGGGAGCTGTTTTTT
cdr3_aa: CASSEQRGGLWHTGELFF
clone_size: -
j_call: TRBJ2-2
d_call: TRBD2
v_call: TRBV4-1

cdr3_nt: TGTGCCAGCAGCTTAGGTTTGGACAGAAATGAAAAACTGTTTTTT
cdr3_aa: CASSLGLDRNEKLFF
clone_size: -
j_call: TRBJ1-4
d_call: -
v_call: TRBV7-9

cdr3_nt: TGTGCCAGCAGTTTAATAAGTAGCAATCAGCCCCAGCATTTT
cdr3_aa: CASSLISSNQPQHF
clone_size: -
j_call: TRBJ1-5
d_call: -
v_call: TRBV28

cdr3_nt: TGTGCCAGCAAACTGGGGACAGCCTATGGCTACACCTTC
cdr3_aa: CASKLGTAYGYTF
clone_size: -
j_call: TRBJ1-2
d_call: TRBD1
v_call: TRBV2

cdr3_nt: TGTGCCAGCAGCTTAGCGTTATGGGGACAGGGGAACACCGGGGAGCTGTTTTTT
cdr3_aa: CASSLALWGQGNTGELFF
clone_size: -
j_call: TRBJ2-2
d_call: TRBD1
v_call: TRBV7-9

cdr3_nt: TGTGCCAGCAGTGAATATTCGGTTCAGGGCGGGGATTCACCCCTCCACTTT
cdr3_aa: CASSEYSVQGGDSPLHF
clone_size: -
j_call: TRBJ1-6
d_call: -
v_call: TRBV25-1

cdr3_nt: TGTGCCAGCAGCTTCAGGAGTCTCGCGGGCTGGGCGGCCGGTGATGAGCAGTTCTTC
cdr3_aa: CASSFRSLAGWAAGDEQFF
clone_size: -
j_call: TRBJ2-1
d_call: -
v_call: TRBV5-6

cdr3_nt: TGTGCCATCTCTAGCGGGGGAAGTAGCTCCTACGAGCAGTACTTC
cdr3_aa: CAISSGGSSSYEQYF
clone_size: -
j_call: TRBJ2-7
d_call: TRBD2
v_call: TRBV10-3

cdr3_nt: TGTGCCAGCTACGAGAGGCGGGGGGGCCTGAATGAGCAGTTCTTC
cdr3_aa: CASYERRGGLNEQFF
clone_size: -
j_call: TRBJ2-1
d_call: TRBD2
v_call: TRBV6-1

cdr3_nt: TGTGCCAGCAGGCAAAACGACGGCCCTAGGGGCTACACCTTC
cdr3_aa: CASRQNDGPRGYTF
clone_size: once
j_call: TRBJ1-2
d_call: -
v_call: TRBV27

cdr3_nt: TGCGCCAGCGCCCCGGGGGGCCATGACAATGAGCAGTTCTTC
cdr3_aa: CASAPGGHDNEQFF
clone_size: -
j_call: TRBJ2-1
d_call: -
v_call: TRBV5-1

cdr3_nt: TGTGCCAGCAGCTCCCGGACTAGCACATCCACGTTCGAGCAGTACTTC
cdr3_aa: CASSSRTSTSTFEQYF
clone_size: -
j_call: TRBJ2-7
d_call: TRBD2
v_call: TRBV7-8

cdr3_nt: TGTGCCAGTAGTACTTGGACAGGGATAGACATTCAGTACTTC
cdr3_aa: CASSTWTGIDIQYF
clone_size: -
j_call: TRBJ2-4
d_call: TRBD1
v_call: TRBV19

cdr3_nt: TGCAGCGTTGAAGATCCTGTGGGGGAGACCCAGTACTTC
cdr3_aa: CSVEDPVGETQYF
clone_size: -
j_call: TRBJ2-5
d_call: -
v_call: TRBV29-1

cdr3_nt: TGTGCCAGCAGTCCCCTCGACGTGGACGGTAACACCATATATTTT
cdr3_aa: CASSPLDVDGNTIYF
clone_size: few
j_call: TRBJ1-3
d_call: -
v_call: TRBV28

cdr3_nt: TGTGCCAGCGGGTGGTTACATAATTCACCCCTCCACTTT
cdr3_aa: CASGWLHNSPLHF
clone_size: few
j_call: TRBJ1-6
d_call: -
v_call: TRBV27

cdr3_nt: TGTGCCAGCAGTTTACCTAGCGGGGGGGCCCGCGAGCAGTACTTC
cdr3_aa: CASSLPSGGAREQYF
clone_size: -
j_call: TRBJ2-7
d_call: TRBD2
v_call: TRBV2

cdr3_nt: TGTGCCAGCAATACCCCGGGACAGGGGAATGAAAAACTGTTTTTT
cdr3_aa: CASNTPGQGNEKLFF
clone_size: -
j_call: TRBJ1-4
d_call: TRBD1
v_call: TRBV28

cdr3_nt: TGTGCCAGCAGCCCGGAGAGGGTGGGCAGGCAGCCCCAGCATTTT
cdr3_aa: CASSPERVGRQPQHF
clone_size: -
j_call: TRBJ1-5
d_call: -
v_call: TRBV7-8

cdr3_nt: TGTGCCAGCAGCTTAAACCTTCCAGGGGGCGCGGGGACCATATATTTT
cdr3_aa: CASSLNLPGGAGTIYF
clone_size: -
j_call: TRBJ1-3
d_call: TRBD1
v_call: TRBV7-7

cdr3_nt: TGCGCCAGCAGCTTGGGGGGTCAGGGGTACACTGAAGCTTTCTTT
cdr3_aa: CASSLGGQGYTEAFF
clone_size: -
j_call: TRBJ1-1
d_call: -
v_call: TRBV5-1

cdr3_nt: TGCGCCAGCAGCCAAGCGACAGGGTCGAGGGGAAACACCATATATTTT
cdr3_aa: CASSQATGSRGNTIYF
clone_size: -
j_call: TRBJ1-3
d_call: TRBD1
v_call: TRBV4-1

cdr3_nt: TGCGCCAGCAGCTTGGGTCTCGGAACGGAGACCCAGTACTTC
cdr3_aa: CASSLGLGTETQYF
clone_size: once
j_call: TRBJ2-5
d_call: -
v_call: TRBV5-1

cdr3_nt: TGTGCCAGCAGCTTAAACCTTCCAGGGGCCTCAGATACGCAGTATTTT
cdr3_aa: CASSLNLPGASDTQYF
clone_size: -
j_call: TRBJ2-3
d_call: -
v_call: TRBV11-3

cdr3_nt: TGTGCCAGCAGCTTGGCCGCTTCTAGCGGGCTTTACAATGAGCAGTTCTTC
cdr3_aa: CASSLAASSGLYNEQFF
clone_size: -
j_call: TRBJ2-1
d_call: TRBD2
v_call: TRBV5-6

cdr3_nt: TGTGCCAGCAGTTTGGGGGGTCAGCGAGGAAACACCATATATTTT
cdr3_aa: CASSLGGQRGNTIYF
clone_size: -
j_call: TRBJ1-3
d_call: -
v_call: TRBV28

cdr3_nt: TGTGCCAGCAGCGCTGGACAGGGGGCAAATTCACCCCTCCACTTT
cdr3_aa: CASSAGQGANSPLHF
clone_size: -
j_call: TRBJ1-6
d_call: TRBD1
v_call: TRBV7-2

cdr3_nt: TGTGCCAGCAGCGTAGATCCGGGCCAGGGAAATACGCAGTATTTT
cdr3_aa: CASSVDPGQGNTQYF
clone_size: -
j_call: TRBJ2-3
d_call: -
v_call: TRBV11-1

cdr3_nt: TGTGCCAGCAGCGTAGTCCCCACAGATACGCAGTATTTT
cdr3_aa: CASSVVPTDTQYF
clone_size: -
j_call: TRBJ2-3
d_call: -
v_call: TRBV9

cdr3_nt: TGCGCCAGCAGTGTAGTCCGGGAGCCCGGCCCGGCGGCTGAAGCTTTCTTT
cdr3_aa: CASSVVREPGPAAEAFF
clone_size: once
j_call: TRBJ1-1
d_call: -
v_call: TRBV10-1

cdr3_nt: -
cdr3_aa: CASSKPRSVGGGTGRPGYTF
clone_size: -
j_call: TRBJ1-2
d_call: -
v_call: TRBV21-1

cdr3_nt: TGTGCCAGCTCACTGAATAGGGGGGCGGAACAGCCCCAGCATTTT
cdr3_aa: CASSLNRGAEQPQHF
clone_size: -
j_call: TRBJ1-5
d_call: -
v_call: TRBV18

cdr3_nt: TGTGCCAGCAGTTCCACCTATTCGACTTTTCAAGAGACCCAGTACTTC
cdr3_aa: CASSSTYSTFQETQYF
clone_size: -
j_call: TRBJ2-5
d_call: -
v_call: TRBV6-5

cdr3_nt: TGTGCCATCGCTGGCCAAGGGGCGGCAGCTGGAAACACCATATATTTT
cdr3_aa: CAIAGQGAAAGNTIYF
clone_size: -
j_call: TRBJ1-3
d_call: -
v_call: TRBV10-3

cdr3_nt: TGTGCCAGCAGTCAGAACGGGGCAGGGGCAGATACGCAGTATTTT
cdr3_aa: CASSQNGAGADTQYF
clone_size: -
j_call: TRBJ2-3
d_call: -
v_call: TRBV6-5

cdr3_nt: TGTGCCAGCTCACCCGGGACTAGCGGGCGCAATGAGCAGTTCTTC
cdr3_aa: CASSPGTSGRNEQFF
clone_size: few
j_call: TRBJ2-1
d_call: TRBD2
v_call: TRBV18

cdr3_nt: TGTGCCAGCTCACCGGAGGGGCGAGAGCAGTTCTTC
cdr3_aa: CASSPEGREQFF
clone_size: -
j_call: TRBJ2-1
d_call: -
v_call: TRBV18

cdr3_nt: TGCAGCGTTGAAGATCTCAAGGGCCACGAGCAGTACTTC
cdr3_aa: CSVEDLKGHEQYF
clone_size: few
j_call: TRBJ2-7
d_call: -
v_call: TRBV29-1

cdr3_nt: TGTGCCACCAGCAGAGATAGGGAAGATACGCAGTATTTT
cdr3_aa: CATSRDREDTQYF
clone_size: -
j_call: TRBJ2-3
d_call: -
v_call: TRBV15

cdr3_nt: TGTGCCAGCACCCGTGGGGACAGAAAGTACTTC
cdr3_aa: CASTRGDRKYF
clone_size: -
j_call: TRBJ2-7
d_call: TRBD1
v_call: TRBV6-8

cdr3_nt: TGTGCCAGCAGCTTGGTGCGATCGGGGACCGGGGAGCTGTTTTTT
cdr3_aa: CASSLVRSGTGELFF
clone_size: few
j_call: TRBJ2-2
d_call: -
v_call: TRBV5-4

cdr3_nt: TGTGCCAGCAGCCCGCGACGGAGCTCCTATAATTCACCCCTCCACTTT
cdr3_aa: CASSPRRSSYNSPLHF
clone_size: -
j_call: TRBJ1-6
d_call: -
v_call: TRBV5-6

cdr3_nt: TGTGCCAGCAGCCTCCAAGTGGGTAATTCACCCCTCCACTTT
cdr3_aa: CASSLQVGNSPLHF
clone_size: -
j_call: TRBJ1-6
d_call: -
v_call: TRBV4-2

cdr3_nt: TGTGCCACCAGGGGCAGCGTCTCCTACGAGCAGTACTTC
cdr3_aa: CATRGSVSYEQYF
clone_size: few
j_call: TRBJ2-7
d_call: -
v_call: TRBV10-3

cdr3_nt: TGTGCCTGGAGACGTTCCGGGGATGAAAAACTGTTTTTT
cdr3_aa: CAWRRSGDEKLFF
clone_size: -
j_call: TRBJ1-4
d_call: -
v_call: TRBV30

cdr3_nt: TGTGCCAGCAGTGAGGGGGTTATCGGCAATCAGCCCCAGCATTTT
cdr3_aa: CASSEGVIGNQPQHF
clone_size: once
j_call: TRBJ1-5
d_call: -
v_call: TRBV6-1